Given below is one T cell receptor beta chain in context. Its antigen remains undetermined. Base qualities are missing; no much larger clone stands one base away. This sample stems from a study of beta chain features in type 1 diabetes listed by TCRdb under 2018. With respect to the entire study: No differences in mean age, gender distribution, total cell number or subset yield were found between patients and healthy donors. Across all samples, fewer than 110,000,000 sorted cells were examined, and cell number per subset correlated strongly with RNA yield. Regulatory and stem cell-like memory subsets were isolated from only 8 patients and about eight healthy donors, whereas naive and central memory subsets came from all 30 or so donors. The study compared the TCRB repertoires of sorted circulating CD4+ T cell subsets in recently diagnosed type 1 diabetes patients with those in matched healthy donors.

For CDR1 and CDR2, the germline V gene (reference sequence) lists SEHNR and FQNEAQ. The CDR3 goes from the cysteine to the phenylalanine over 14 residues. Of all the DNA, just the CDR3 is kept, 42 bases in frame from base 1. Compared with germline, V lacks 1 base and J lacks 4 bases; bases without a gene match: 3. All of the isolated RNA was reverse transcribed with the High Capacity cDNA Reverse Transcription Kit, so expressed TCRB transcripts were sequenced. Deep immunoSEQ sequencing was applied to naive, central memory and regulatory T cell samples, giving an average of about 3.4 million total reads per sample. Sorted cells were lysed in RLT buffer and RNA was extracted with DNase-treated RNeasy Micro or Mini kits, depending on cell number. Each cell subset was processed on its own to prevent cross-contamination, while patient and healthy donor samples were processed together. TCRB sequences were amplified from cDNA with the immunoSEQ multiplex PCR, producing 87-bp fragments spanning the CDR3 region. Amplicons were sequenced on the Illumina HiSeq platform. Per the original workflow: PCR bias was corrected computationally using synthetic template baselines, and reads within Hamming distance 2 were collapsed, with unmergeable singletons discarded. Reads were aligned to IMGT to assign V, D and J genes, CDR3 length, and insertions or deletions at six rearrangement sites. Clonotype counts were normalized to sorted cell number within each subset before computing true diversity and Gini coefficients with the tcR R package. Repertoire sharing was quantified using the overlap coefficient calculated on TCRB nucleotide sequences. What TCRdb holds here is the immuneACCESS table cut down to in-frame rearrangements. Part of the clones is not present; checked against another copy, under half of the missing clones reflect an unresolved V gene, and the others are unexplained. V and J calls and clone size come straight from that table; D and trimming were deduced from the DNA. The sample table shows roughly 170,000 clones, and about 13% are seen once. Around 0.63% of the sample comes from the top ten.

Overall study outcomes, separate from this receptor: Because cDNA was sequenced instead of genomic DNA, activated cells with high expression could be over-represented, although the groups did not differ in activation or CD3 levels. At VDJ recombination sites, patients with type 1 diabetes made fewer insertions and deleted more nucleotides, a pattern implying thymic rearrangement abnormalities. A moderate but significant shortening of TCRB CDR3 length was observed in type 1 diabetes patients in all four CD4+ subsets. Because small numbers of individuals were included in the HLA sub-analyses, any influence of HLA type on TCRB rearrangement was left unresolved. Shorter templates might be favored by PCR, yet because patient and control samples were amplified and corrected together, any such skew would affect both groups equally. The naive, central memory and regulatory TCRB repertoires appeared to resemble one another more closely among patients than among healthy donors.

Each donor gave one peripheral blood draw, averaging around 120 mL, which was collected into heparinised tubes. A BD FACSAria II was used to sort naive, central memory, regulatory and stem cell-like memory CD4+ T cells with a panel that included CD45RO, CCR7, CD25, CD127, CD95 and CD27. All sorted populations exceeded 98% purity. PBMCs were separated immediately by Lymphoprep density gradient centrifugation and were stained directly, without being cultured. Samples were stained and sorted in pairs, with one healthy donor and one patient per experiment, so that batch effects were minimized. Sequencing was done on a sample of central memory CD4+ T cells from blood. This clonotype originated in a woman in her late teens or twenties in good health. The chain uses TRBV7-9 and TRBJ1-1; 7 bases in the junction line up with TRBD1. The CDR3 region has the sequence CASSLGPGGTEAFF. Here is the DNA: TGTGCCAGCAGCTTAGGCCCAGGGGGCACTGAAGCTTTCTTT. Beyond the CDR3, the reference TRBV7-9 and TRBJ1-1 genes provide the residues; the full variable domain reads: DTGVSQNPRHKITKRGQNVTFRCDPISEHNRLYWYRQTLGQGPEFLTYFQNEAQLEKSRLLSDRFSAERPKGSFSTLEIQRTEQGDSAMYLCASSLGPGGTEAFFGQGTRLTVV.